This T cell receptor (beta chain) is from a study of human T cells and chemical hapten exposure. This clonotype was detected ten times or more. The time point here: patch test 2, 6 weeks after DPC sensitization. Treatment described: therapeutic diphenylcyclopropenone sensitization with weekly scalp DPC. From the RACE reads, TCRdb called clonotypes with MiXCR, one entry per CDR3 protein. Of about 140,000 distinct CDR3 sequences detected, 12% appear once; the ten largest clones hold about 1.4%. With 4 bases clipped from V and 7 bases from J, the junction kept 5 bases outside the gene matches. The germline gives CDR1 MRHNA, CDR2 SNTAGT. The CDR3 has 14 amino acids.

The starting material was whole blood, obtained in connection with sensitization to the hapten diphenylcyclopropenone (DPC). The sequence came from a woman in her forties or fifties with alopecia areata. Some clones in this sample may be carry-over from other donors' samples. The V and J genes are TRBV6-4 and TRBJ2-1; 9 bases are a match to TRBD1. This chain's CDR3 is CASSGGQGGNEQFF. CDR3 in DNA: TGTGCCAGCAGTGGGGGACAGGGCGGGAATGAGCAGTTCTTC.